Following are 18 T cell receptor beta chains from one sample sequenced in a study of cytomegalovirus exposure and HLA in healthy donors. PCR used 60 Vbeta primers and 13 Jbeta primers. Profiled with immunoSEQ multiplex PCR; TCRdb holds only in-frame clones, not every one. Found here are around 150,000 clones, 65% to 90% of them singletons; the top ten hold roughly 10%. Sequencing input: PBMCs. Every receptor here comes from a man between 45 and 60 years old in good health and CMV-seropositive.

This clone has a handful of counts. The J gene is TRBJ2-7, the V gene TRBV7-9; D perhaps matches TRBD1 (6 bases). CDR1 and CDR2 (germline): SEHNR, FQNEAQ (reference sequence). V was cut by 5 bases and J by 1 base, with 18 bases left in between. The CDR3 contains 16 residues. The CDR3: CASSQLQTGGSYEQYF. The CDR3 bases are TGTGCCAGCAGCCAACTTCAGACAGGCGGTTCCTACGAGCAGTACTTC.

This chain links TRBV15 with TRBJ2-4; 9 bases match TRBD1. This CDR3 region has 15 residues. V trimming: 6 bases; J trimming: 0 bases; junction bases outside the gene matches: 3. CDR1 and CDR2 (germline): LNHNV, YYDKDF (reference sequence). CDR3 in amino acids: CATRGQGEAKNIQYF. The CDR3 nucleotides are TGTGCCACCAGGGGACAGGGTGAAGCCAAAAACATTCAGTACTTC.

This clone was seen a few times. This chain uses TRBV29-1 with TRBJ2-2; tentatively, D is TRBD1 (6 bases). V lost 7 bases, J lost 2 bases, and 23 bases lay in between. Germline lookup yields CDR1 SQVTM and CDR2 ANQGSEA. The CDR3 runs to 17 residues. The CDR3 bases are TGCAGCGCCGCCCGACAGGACCTGGATTCAAACACCGGGGAGCTGTTTTTT. Its translation: CSAARQDLDSNTGELFF.

The rearrangement uses TRBV5-8 and TRBJ2-3; TRBD2 matches at 7 bases. The germline CDR1 and CDR2 sequences are SGHTS and YDEGEE. Trimming cost V 1 base and J 3 bases; bases outside gene matches: 2. There are 14 residues in the CDR3. Written as DNA, the CDR3 is TGTGCCAGCAGCTTGTCGGGGGGTACAGATACGCAGTATTTT. Encoded protein: CASSLSGGTDTQYF. Full variable domain (missing parts from reference TRBV5-8 and TRBJ2-3): EAGVTQSPTHLIKTRGQQATLRCSPISGHTSVYWYQQALGLGLQFLLWYDEGEERNRGNFPPRFSGRQFPNYSSELNVNALELEDSALYLCASSLSGGTDTQYFGPGTRLTVL.

The genes are TRBV19 and TRBJ2-7; TRBD1 agrees at 8 bases. Germline V lookup: CDR1 LNHDA, CDR2 SQIVND (reference sequence). With 6 bases clipped from V and 2 bases from J, the junction kept 3 bases outside the gene matches. This CDR3 spans 13 amino acids. CDR3 nucleotides: TGTGCCAGTAGGAAACAGGGGGCCTACGAGCAGTACTTC. It encodes CASRKQGAYEQYF. Looking up the rest from reference TRBV19 and TRBJ2-7 gives the full variable domain: DGGITQSPKYLFRKEGQNVTLSCEQNLNHDAMYWYRQDPGQGLRLIYYSQIVNDFQKGDIAEGYSVSREKKESFPLTVTSAQKNPTAFYLCASRKQGAYEQYFGPGTRLTVT.

The gene calls are TRBV4-3 and TRBJ2-7, with TRBD2 matching over 14 bases. With V trimmed by 4 bases and J by 0 bases, 2 bases remained unmatched. The germline CDR1 and CDR2 sequences are LGHNA and YSLEER. This CDR3 spans 16 amino acids. The CDR3 DNA follows: TGCGCCAGCAGCCCGGGGACTAGCGGGAGCTCCTACGAGCAGTACTTC. This translates into CASSPGTSGSSYEQYF.

This CDR3 reads CASSLRRDRAGKETQYF. DNA of the CDR3: TGTGCCAGCAGCTTAAGACGGGACAGGGCTGGGAAAGAGACCCAGTACTTC. The chain joins TRBV7-2 to TRBJ2-5; 9 bases line up with TRBD1. Trimming at V came to 2 bases and at J to 3 bases, leaving 10 bases not matched to a gene. This CDR3 contains 17 residues. The germline V gene encodes CDR1 SGHTA and CDR2 FQGNSA.

The genes are TRBV28 and TRBJ1-1; a possible D gene is TRBD1 (6 bases). Per germline, CDR1 MDHEN and CDR2 SYDVKM. Between the trimmed V and J ends, which lost 3 bases and 3 bases, there was a span of 8 bases. The CDR3 is 13 amino acids. The CDR3 here is CASSFNRDTEAFF. CDR3 bases: TGTGCCAGCAGTTTCAACAGGGACACTGAAGCTTTCTTT.

The chain carries TRBV6-5 and TRBJ1-2, with 9 bases fitting TRBD1. The CDR3 extends over 12 amino acids. Germline loops: CDR1 MNHEY, CDR2 SVGAGI. Losses at the gene ends were 6 bases for V and 6 bases for J; bases not matched to a gene: 2. The CDR3: CASSRTGDGYTF. CDR3 nucleotide sequence: TGTGCCAGCAGCCGGACAGGGGATGGCTACACCTTC.

This sequence joins TRBV2 and TRBJ1-2; D ambiguous. In germline, CDR1 is SNHLY, CDR2 FYNNEI. The CDR3 length is 14 residues. With 2 bases removed from V and 5 bases from J, the gap between germline ends came to 12 bases. CDR3 loop: CASSEMRTEYGYTF. In DNA, the CDR3 is TGTGCCAGCAGTGAAATGAGGACTGAGTATGGCTACACCTTC.

The rearrangement joins TRBV4-3 to TRBJ1-2; perhaps TRBD1 as D (5 bases). V lost 2 bases to trimming and J lost 8 bases, with 12 bases between them. The CDR3 totals 13 residues. Per the germline V gene, CDR1 is LGHNA and CDR2 is YSLEER. The CDR3, as DNA: TGCGCCAGCAGCCAATCTAGGGGCGACGGCTACACCTTC. Its translation is CASSQSRGDGYTF.

V usage is TRBV7-9 and J usage is TRBJ2-7; 10 bases fit TRBD1. The CDR3 runs to 15 residues. CDR1 is SEHNR and CDR2 is FQNEAQ in the germline V gene (reference sequence). Trimming removed 3 bases from V and 2 bases from J; junction bases left unmatched: 4. In nucleotides, the CDR3 is TGTGCCAGCAGCTTCGAGACAGGGGGCCCCTACGAGCAGTACTTC. Translation gives CASSFETGGPYEQYF. The full variable domain, its missing parts supplied by reference TRBV7-9 and TRBJ2-7, is DTGVSQNPRHKITKRGQNVTFRCDPISEHNRLYWYRQTLGQGPEFLTYFQNEAQLEKSRLLSDRFSAERPKGSFSTLEIQRTEQGDSAMYLCASSFETGGPYEQYFGPGTRLTVT.

This clone was seen only a few times. The rearrangement links TRBV18 to TRBJ2-7, with 7 bases matching TRBD2. The trim removed 3 bases at V and 4 bases at J, leaving 3 bases unmatched. The CDR3 extends over 13 amino acids. Germline loops: CDR1 KGHSH, CDR2 LQKENI. The CDR3 nucleotides read TGTGCCAGCTCACCCGGGACTACGTACGAGCAGTACTTC. Residues: CASSPGTTYEQYF. The variable domain in full, completed from reference TRBV18 and TRBJ2-7, reads NAGVMQNPRHLVRRRGQEARLRCSPMKGHSHVYWYRQLPEEGLKFMVYLQKENIIDESGMPKERFSAEFPKEGPSILRIQQVVRGDSAAYFCASSPGTTYEQYFGPGTRLTVT.

The chain recombines TRBV9 with TRBJ2-7, with D tentatively TRBD2 (5 bases). CDR1 and CDR2 (germline): SGDLS, YYNGEE. V was shortened by 4 bases and J by 7 bases, with 24 bases between the two germline ends. The CDR3 spans 16 residues. CDR3 protein: CASSPRGGRTATEQYF. CDR3 sequence (DNA): TGTGCCAGCAGCCCTAGAGGCGGGCGGACCGCTACGGAGCAGTACTTC.

V gene TRBV7-2 combines with J gene TRBJ1-3; 8 bases are shared with TRBD1. V lost 1 base to trimming and J lost 2 bases; unmatched junction nucleotides: 7. CDR1 and CDR2 (germline): SGHTA, FQGNSA. The CDR3 sequence is 17 residues long. CDR3: CASSLVAQTGAGNTIYF. In DNA, the CDR3 is TGTGCCAGCAGCTTAGTCGCGCAGACAGGGGCTGGAAACACCATATATTTT. The full variable domain, rest sourced from reference TRBV7-2 and TRBJ1-3, is GAGVSQSPSNKVTEKGKDVELRCDPISGHTALYWYRQSLGQGLEFLIYFQGNSAPDKSGLPSDRFSAERTGGSVSTLTIQRTQQEDSAVYLCASSLVAQTGAGNTIYFGEGSWLTVV.

Written as DNA, the CDR3 is TGTGCCAGCGGAAAAGGGACATTCCCAGCTGAAGCTTTCTTT. This sequence encodes CASGKGTFPAEAFF. The chain uses TRBV7-9 and TRBJ1-1, with a tentative D call TRBD1 (6 bases). V shed 8 bases and J shed 6 bases, with 19 bases lying between them. CDR1 is SEHNR and CDR2 is FQNEAQ in the germline V gene (reference sequence). CDR3 length: 14 amino acids.

In this sample, this clone turned up a few times. The V and J genes are TRBV19 and TRBJ1-2; 7 bases map to TRBD1. Germline values: CDR1 LNHDA, CDR2 SQIVND (reference sequence). With 10 bases clipped from V and 4 bases from J, the junction kept 12 bases outside the gene matches. This CDR3 comprises 14 residues. This CDR3 is CATEDRRPSYGYTF. CDR3 DNA: TGTGCCACCGAGGACAGGCGCCCTTCCTATGGCTACACCTTC.

V and J are TRBV27 and TRBJ2-1, with D perhaps TRBD2 (6 bases). V gave up 1 base and J gave up 5 bases, with 9 bases separating them. The CDR3 is 14 residues long. CDR1 MNHEY and CDR2 SMNVEV come from the germline V gene (reference sequence). CDR3 loop: CASSLYASDNEQFF. The CDR3 DNA follows: TGTGCCAGCAGTTTATATGCTAGCGACAATGAGCAGTTCTTC.